What follows are 12 T cell receptor beta chains derived from one specimen sequenced in a study of blood T cell repertoires in COVID-19 (dated by TCRdb to 2020 to 2021). The receptor library was made with the immunoSEQ multiplex PCR assay. The table was pulled from immuneACCESS by TCRdb, which kept in-frame rearrangements only. Such tables lose some clones; where checked, under half of the loss comes from unresolved V genes, and the rest has no known cause. For this sample there are some 45,000 clones; roughly 87% appear just once. In total, the top ten clones hold over 15% of the sample. Sequenced material: peripheral blood. The receptors derive from a man aged 55-75 years with active COVID-19.

This rearrangement joins TRBV19 to TRBJ2-1; 8 nucleotides line up with TRBD2. CDR1 and CDR2 (germline): LNHDA, SQIVND (reference sequence). The CDR3 extends over 13 amino acids. V gave up 6 bases and J gave up 9 bases; unmatched junction bases: 7. The CDR3 reads CASSGGAQAEQFF. The CDR3 coding sequence is TGTGCCAGTAGCGGGGGGGCCCAGGCTGAGCAGTTCTTC.

This chain links TRBV6-1 with TRBJ2-3; the match to TRBD2 covers 7 bases. The ends lost 4 bases at V and 3 bases at J; junction bases unmatched: 10. Looked up from germline, CDR1 is MNHNS and CDR2 is SASEGT. CDR3 length: 16 amino acids. CDR3 coding DNA: TGTGCCAGCAGTGGCCTCGGGGGGTATGGGACAGATACGCAGTATTTT. It translates to CASSGLGGYGTDTQYF.

The chain is built from TRBV7-2 and TRBJ1-6; 7 bases agree with TRBD1. Per the germline V gene, CDR1 is SGHTA and CDR2 is FQGNSA. The CDR3 covers 15 residues. J was trimmed by 7 bases and V by 5 bases; bases with no gene match: 8. In nucleotides, the CDR3 is TGTGCCAGCAGCATCACCCGACAGGGAAATTCACCCCTCCACTTT. Translation gives CASSITRQGNSPLHF.

The chain uses TRBV5-5 and TRBJ2-7, with TRBD1 identical over 9 bases. The CDR3 has 15 amino acids. Trimming at V came to 4 bases and at J to 3 bases, leaving 8 bases not matched to a gene. CDR1 and CDR2 (germline): SGHKS, YYEKEE (reference sequence). The CDR3 DNA reads as TGTGCCAGCAGCCGCGAGGGACAGGGTTTCTACGAGCAGTACTTC. It is translated as CASSREGQGFYEQYF.

This clone was counted a single time. The chain links TRBV28 to TRBJ1-2; 7 bases fit TRBD1. The CDR3 has 16 amino acids. Germline CDR1 and CDR2: MDHEN and SYDVKM. V shed 3 bases and J 1 base; nucleotides not matched to a gene: 8. CDR3 nucleotide sequence: TGTGCCAGCAGTTTTAAACAGGGGAGAGGTAACTATGGCTACACCTTC. Protein: CASSFKQGRGNYGYTF.

This clone was observed a single time. This chain joins TRBV7-2 and TRBJ2-7; D remains unclear. Germline V gene lookup returns CDR1 SGHTA and CDR2 FQGNSA. Trimming took 5 bases from V and 2 from J, leaving 13 bases between them. The CDR3 has 14 residues. The CDR3 DNA follows: TGTGCCAGCAGCGGCACTAAGTCGACCTACGAGCAGTACTTC. This sequence encodes CASSGTKSTYEQYF. Supplemented by reference TRBV7-2 and TRBJ2-7, the full variable domain reads GAGVSQSPSNKVTEKGKDVELRCDPISGHTALYWYRQSLGQGLEFLIYFQGNSAPDKSGLPSDRFSAERTGGSVSTLTIQRTQQEDSAVYLCASSGTKSTYEQYFGPGTRLTVT.

This clone was detected only a few times. V is TRBV7-9 and J is TRBJ1-2; TRBD1 matches 7 bases. CDR1 and CDR2 from the germline V gene are SEHNR and FQNEAQ (reference sequence). V lost 5 bases, J lost 7 bases, and 7 bases stayed unmatched. This CDR3 contains 13 residues. The CDR3 DNA sequence: TGTGCCAGCAGCCGGACAGGAGTTTTTGGCTACACCTTC. Translating gives CASSRTGVFGYTF.

The rearrangement links TRBV9 to TRBJ2-5; TRBD1 matches at 11 bases. CDR1 and CDR2 from the germline V gene are SGDLS and YYNGEE. V lost 3 bases, J lost 4 bases, and 8 bases stayed unmatched. The CDR3 length is 16 residues. The CDR3 spells CASSGGQGAVGETQYF. The CDR3, as DNA: TGTGCCAGCAGCGGAGGACAGGGGGCAGTCGGAGAGACCCAGTACTTC.

This chain links TRBV19 with TRBJ2-5; D call uncertain. Germline assignment: CDR1 LNHDA and CDR2 SQIVND (reference sequence). The CDR3 covers 13 residues. Trimming pared 3 bases from V and 1 base from J, leaving 6 bases between. CDR3 in amino acids: CASSINSQETQYF. The CDR3 DNA is TGTGCCAGTAGTATCAACAGCCAAGAGACCCAGTACTTC.

The chain has TRBV6-5 and TRBJ1-1, with D tentatively TRBD1 (6 bases). The CDR3 totals 11 residues. Germline V lookup: CDR1 MNHEY, CDR2 SVGAGI. Trimming shortened V by 2 bases and J by 10 bases, and 8 bases separated the two germline ends. The CDR3 loop reads CASSYEGGAFF. CDR3 coding DNA: TGTGCCAGCAGTTACGAAGGGGGAGCTTTCTTT.

CDR3 amino acids: CASSPLPVTNEQYF. For the CDR3, the DNA is TGTGCCAGCTCACCACTGCCTGTTACTAACGAGCAGTACTTC. V is TRBV18 and J is TRBJ2-7; D gene uncertain. This CDR3 contains 14 residues. With 1 base removed from V and 5 bases from J, the gap between germline ends came to 12 bases. The germline gives CDR1 KGHSH, CDR2 LQKENI.

The chain has TRBV7-2 and TRBJ2-1, with D maybe TRBD2 (7 bases). The germline V gene encodes CDR1 SGHTA and CDR2 FQGNSA. Trimming removed 0 bases from V and 3 bases from J, with 12 bases in between. The CDR3 extends over 16 amino acids. The DNA for the CDR3 is TGTGCCAGCAGCTTAGCGGCGGGGGCCTACTACAATGAGCAGTTCTTC. Translating it yields CASSLAAGAYYNEQFF.